This T cell receptor (beta chain) was sequenced in a study of CXCR3 chemokines and chemotherapy response in bladder cancer. With 5 bases removed from V and 2 bases from J, the gap between germline ends came to 16 bases. Germline V gives CDR1 SEHNR, CDR2 FQNEAQ (reference sequence). The CDR3 runs to 16 residues. This clonotype was seen many times. TCRdb itself ran the PCR reads through MiXCR, one entry per CDR3 protein. The sample comprises 2,000 to 3,000 distinct CDR3 sequences, 6.5% to 8% of which are singletons, and around 33% rests with the top ten. This receptor was taken from a human donor with bladder cancer that responded to neoadjuvant chemotherapy. This sample was taken from a patient whose treatment included neoadjuvant chemotherapy. The genes are TRBV7-9 and TRBJ2-1; tentatively, D is TRBD2 (6 bases). The CDR3 sequence: CASSRRLAAAYNEQFF. The CDR3 coding sequence is TGTGCCAGCAGCCGACGATTAGCGGCCGCCTACAATGAGCAGTTCTTC. The whole variable domain, remainder taken from reference TRBV7-9 and TRBJ2-1, is DTGVSQNPRHKITKRGQNVTFRCDPISEHNRLYWYRQTLGQGPEFLTYFQNEAQLEKSRLLSDRFSAERPKGSFSTLEIQRTEQGDSAMYLCASSRRLAAAYNEQFFGPGTRLTVL.